The 28 T cell receptor beta chains below come from one sample, sequenced in a study of Graves' ophthalmopathy and Graves' hyperthyroidism. Amplified TCR beta CDR3 regions were obtained using RNA transcripts as template. Second-round multiplex PCR came after a first-round RT-PCR that employed HTBI primers. TCRdb ran MiXCR on the multiplex PCR reads and lists one entry per CDR3 protein. Counted here are around 1,200,000 distinct CDR3 sequences, 35% to 45% occurring once; the ten biggest clones make up over 8.5%. The sample was peripheral blood or thyroid tissue (not recorded which). The receptors here all came from an adult man with Graves' hyperthyroidism.

Comment on this clonotype: A read error is possible here, since a much larger clone lies one base away. The V and J genes are TRBV7-9 and TRBJ2-2, with D tentatively TRBD1 or TRBD2 (5 bases each). The length of the CDR3 is 15 residues. Germline loops: CDR1 SEHNR, CDR2 FQNEAQ (reference sequence). V dropped 5 bases and J dropped 2 bases, with 12 bases sitting between them. The CDR3 protein is CASSQKGTNTGELFF. In DNA, the CDR3 is TGTGCCAGCAGCCAAAAAGGGACCAACACCGGGGAGCTGTTTTTT.

This clonotype was detected ten times or more. The chain carries TRBV6-6 and TRBJ1-4; no definite D call. V gave up 5 bases and J gave up 7 bases, with 14 bases separating them. Germline V gene lookup returns CDR1 MNHNY and CDR2 SVGAGI (reference sequence). The CDR3 runs 14 residues. For the CDR3, the DNA is TGTGCCAGCAGTCACCGGGAAACCAGTGAAAAACTGTTTTTT. Encoded protein: CASSHRETSEKLFF.

For this clonotype: Sequence at one end of the junction differs from germline and may be a read error. The chain uses TRBV24-1 and TRBJ2-5; 8 bases map to TRBD2. Germline loops: CDR1 KGHDR, CDR2 SFDVKD. The CDR3 loop spans 13 amino acids. CDR3: CATSPMREESQYF. CDR3 nucleotide sequence: TGTGCCACCAGCCCGATGCGGGAGGAGAGCCAGTACTTC.

V usage is TRBV29-1 and J usage is TRBJ2-5, with a possible D match to TRBD2 (5 bases). The CDR3 length is 12 residues. V lost 7 bases to trimming and J lost 5 bases, with 14 bases between them. Germline V gives CDR1 SQVTM, CDR2 ANQGSEA. This CDR3 reads CSAAASLETQYF. Written as DNA, the CDR3 is TGCAGCGCTGCGGCTAGCCTGGAGACCCAGTACTTC.

V is TRBV12-3 or TRBV12-4 and J is TRBJ2-7, with TRBD1 matching 7 bases. J lost 7 bases, V lost 5 bases, and 14 bases had no gene match. The CDR3 sequence is 15 residues long. The CDR3 sequence is CASSPAETGTGEQYF. The CDR3 DNA follows: TGTGCCAGCAGTCCCGCCGAGACAGGGACGGGGGAGCAGTACTTC.

This chain links TRBV6-1 with TRBJ2-7; 7 bases match TRBD1. Germline CDR1 and CDR2: MNHNS and SASEGT. V dropped 5 bases and J dropped 6; count of bases not matched to a gene: 10. The CDR3 sequence is 14 residues long. CDR3 sequence (DNA): TGTGCCAGCAGTACTAAACAGGGGACCGGCGAGCAGTACTTC. This translates into CASSTKQGTGEQYF.

Notes on this clonotype: This may be a read error: a much more frequent sequence differs by one nucleotide. The chain joins TRBV7-2 to TRBJ2-7, with D hard to call. The germline V gene encodes CDR1 SGHTA and CDR2 FQGNSA. This CDR3 is built from 12 residues. This CDR3 is CAGSLLRYEQYF. Here the CDR3 DNA reads TGTGCCGGCAGCTTACTCCGATACGAGCAGTACTTC.

This clonotype was observed many times. The chain has TRBV5-1 and TRBJ1-1; no firm D call. V lost 4 bases and J 0 bases, leaving 13 bases between the germline ends. Germline V gene sequence: CDR1 SGHRS, CDR2 YFSETQ. This CDR3 is 15 amino acids long. The CDR3 region has the DNA TGCGCCAGCAGCCGCCTACCAGAGCTGAACACTGAAGCTTTCTTT. Translated, it gives CASSRLPELNTEAFF.

The chain joins TRBV20-1 to TRBJ2-1; TRBD1 might be the D (5 bases). Trimming stripped 6 bases from V and 5 bases from J, with 11 bases between. Germline CDR1 DFQATT, CDR2 SNEGSKA (reference sequence). CDR3 size: 12 residues. In nucleotides, the CDR3 is TGCAGTGCCACAGAGACAGACAATGAGCAGTTCTTC. Its translation is CSATETDNEQFF.

This clonotype came up many times. The rearrangement joins TRBV7-8 to TRBJ2-5; D may be TRBD1 (7 bases). The ends were cut back, 1 base at V and 4 bases at J, with 13 bases in the middle. Germline values: CDR1 SGHVS, CDR2 FQNEAQ. CDR3 size: 15 residues. This CDR3 is CASSLGQGGLETQYF. CDR3 bases: TGTGCCAGCAGCTTAGGGCAGGGGGGATTAGAGACCCAGTACTTC. Drawing the rest from reference TRBV7-8 and TRBJ2-5, the complete variable domain is GAGVSQSPRYKVAKRGQDVALRCDPISGHVSLFWYQQALGQGPEFLTYFQNEAQLDKSGLPSDRFFAERPEGSVSTLKIQRTQQEDSAVYLCASSLGQGGLETQYFGPGTRLLVL.

A word on this clonotype: This sequence may be a read error, since a much larger clone differs from it by one base. The V call is TRBV7-9, the J call TRBJ1-4; TRBD1 matches at 8 bases. Germline V lookup: CDR1 SEHNR, CDR2 FQNEAQ (reference sequence). The V segment lost 6 bases and the J segment 6 bases; nucleotides outside the gene matches: 6. The CDR3 has 14 residues. CDR3 loop: CASRRQGPDEKLFF. CDR3 nucleotide sequence: TGTGCCAGCAGGCGACAGGGGCCTGATGAAAAACTGTTTTTT.

There are many counts of this clonotype. The chain employs TRBV10-3 and TRBJ2-7; 10 bases agree with TRBD2. Germline V gene sequence: CDR1 ENHRY, CDR2 SYGVKD. The CDR3 contains 15 residues. V was pared by 2 bases and J by 3 bases, with 4 bases of the junction left unmatched. CDR3 coding DNA: TGTGCCATCAGTGAGAAGCCTAGCGGGGGCTACGAGCAGTACTTC. Residues: CAISEKPSGGYEQYF.

V usage is TRBV29-1 and J usage is TRBJ1-1; 9 bases agree with TRBD1. The trim removed 8 bases at V and 4 bases at J, leaving 8 bases unmatched. This CDR3 comprises 13 residues. Germline assignment: CDR1 SQVTM and CDR2 ANQGSEA. CDR3 residues: CSCGQGRGTEAFF. For the CDR3, the DNA is TGCAGCTGCGGACAGGGGAGGGGCACTGAAGCTTTCTTT.

V is TRBV15 and J is TRBJ2-5; tentative D call: TRBD1 (5 bases). This CDR3 region has 16 residues. V was pared by 1 base and J by 1 base, with 13 bases between. Germline CDR1 reads LNHNV; CDR2 reads YYDKDF (reference sequence). This chain's CDR3 is CATSRVSGHVQETQYF. The CDR3 DNA is TGTGCCACCAGCAGAGTGTCAGGGCACGTCCAAGAGACCCAGTACTTC.

A word on this clonotype: A much larger clone differs from this one at a single base, so this may be a read error. V and J are TRBV20-1 and TRBJ2-5; possibly TRBD2 for D (6 bases). Deletions cut 5 bases from V and 5 bases from J, with 21 bases between. Germline values: CDR1 DFQATT, CDR2 SNEGSKA (reference sequence). This CDR3 is built from 15 residues. CDR3 DNA sequence: TGCAGTGCTGGGGAATACGCGGGTGGGGGGGAGACCCAGTACTTC. It is translated as CSAGEYAGGGETQYF.

This clonotype was seen more than once but under ten times. The chain joins TRBV6-5 to TRBJ1-5; weak D call: TRBD1 (6 bases). CDR3 length: 13 amino acids. Germline V gives CDR1 MNHEY, CDR2 SVGAGI. Trimming pared 6 bases from V and 4 bases from J, leaving 10 bases between. CDR3 protein: CASSYRANQPQHF. CDR3 coding DNA: TGTGCCAGCAGCTACAGGGCAAATCAGCCCCAGCATTTT.

The chain employs TRBV6-2 or TRBV6-3 and TRBJ1-1, with TRBD1 matching over 7 bases. Trimming took 2 bases from V and 6 from J; bases not matched to a gene: 6. The CDR3 is 14 amino acids. CDR1 MNHEY and CDR2 SVGEGT come from the germline V gene. The CDR3 DNA reads as TGTGCCAGCAGTTACCGACAGGGCGTCGCTGAAGCTTTCTTT. As protein: CASSYRQGVAEAFF.

This clonotype was seen once. The junction departs from the called germline gene at one end, perhaps through a read error. This chain links TRBV6-1 with TRBJ2-5; TRBD1 aligns across 9 bases. The CDR3 is made up of 14 amino acids. Per the germline V gene, CDR1 is MNHNS and CDR2 is SASEGT. CDR3 loop: CAGSGQGSLETQYF. The CDR3 nucleotides are TGTGCCGGCAGCGGACAGGGGTCGTTAGAGACCCAGTACTTC.

This rearrangement joins TRBV7-8 to TRBJ1-1; 8 nucleotides align to TRBD1. Germline CDR1 reads SGHVS; CDR2 reads FQNEAQ. The CDR3 sequence is 16 residues long. J was trimmed by 4 bases and V by 5 bases; bases with no gene match: 12. CDR3 residues: CASSLTSDRVGTEAFF. CDR3 bases: TGTGCCAGCAGCCTCACGTCGGACAGGGTGGGCACTGAAGCTTTCTTT.

The chain recombines TRBV25-1 with TRBJ1-1, with 8 bases lining up with TRBD1. Germline assignment: CDR1 MGHDK and CDR2 SYGVNS. This CDR3 comprises 14 residues. V was clipped by 8 bases and J by 4 bases; unmatched bases: 9. The CDR3, as DNA: TGTGCCAGCGTGGCAGGGGGCGGGCTCACTGAAGCTTTCTTT. Translation: CASVAGGGLTEAFF.

This clonotype came up many times. The chain employs TRBV19 and TRBJ2-2; weak D call: TRBD1 (6 bases). CDR1 LNHDA and CDR2 SQIVND come from the germline V gene (reference sequence). V gave up 5 bases and J gave up 2 bases, with 12 bases separating them. This CDR3 region has 15 residues. The CDR3, as DNA: TGTGCCAGTAGTCGACCGGGACAAAACACCGGGGAGCTGTTTTTT. It translates to CASSRPGQNTGELFF.

This clonotype was seen ten or more times. The chain recombines TRBV4-1 with TRBJ1-5, with 8 bases aligning to TRBD1. CDR3 size: 15 residues. Germline V gene sequence: CDR1 MGHRA, CDR2 YSYEKL. V lost 3 bases to trimming and J lost 7 bases; unmatched junction nucleotides: 8. The CDR3 DNA reads as TGCGCCAGCAGCCACGACAGGGGAAGGGCACAGCCCCAGCATTTT. This sequence encodes CASSHDRGRAQPQHF.

The chain carries TRBV20-1 and TRBJ2-5; perhaps D is TRBD1 or TRBD2 (6 bases each). This CDR3 is built from 15 residues. CDR1 and CDR2 (germline): DFQATT, SNEGSKA (reference sequence). Between the trimmed V and J ends, which lost 1 base and 9 bases, there was a span of 21 bases. CDR3 region: CSARAGGGNPEAQYF. DNA of the CDR3: TGCAGTGCTAGAGCTGGAGGGGGGAATCCGGAGGCCCAGTACTTC.

This clonotype was picked up many times. The rearrangement uses TRBV20-1 and TRBJ1-5; 8 positions agree with TRBD1. This CDR3 is built from 12 residues. V trimming: 0 bases; J trimming: 13 bases; junction bases outside the gene matches: 5. Looked up from germline, CDR1 is DFQATT and CDR2 is SNEGSKA (reference sequence). CDR3 sequence: CSARDPRGPQHF. CDR3 DNA: TGCAGTGCTAGAGATCCCAGGGGGCCTCAGCATTTT.

The V gene is TRBV5-6, the J gene TRBJ2-7; possible D gene TRBD1, 6 bases. There are 15 residues in the CDR3. The V and J ends lost 0 bases and 3 bases respectively, with 13 bases between them. Germline loops: CDR1 SGHDT, CDR2 YYEEEE. The CDR3 loop is CASSLGRTDFYEQYF. The CDR3 nucleotides read TGTGCCAGCAGCTTGGGTCGGACAGACTTCTACGAGCAGTACTTC.

In its sample, this clonotype was seen many times. CDR3 loop: CASSPRGNRGYTF. The CDR3, as DNA: TGTGCCAGCAGCCCACGAGGAAATCGTGGCTACACCTTC. The V gene is TRBV3-1, the J gene TRBJ1-2; D ambiguous. Germline CDR1 LGHDT, CDR2 YNNKEL (reference sequence). CDR3 size: 13 residues. V gave up 4 bases and J gave up 7 bases, with 13 bases separating them.

The genes are TRBV11-2 and TRBJ2-5; 13 bases line up with TRBD2. The V gene end was trimmed by 6 bases and the J gene end by 1 base; junction bases not matched to a gene: 11. Germline loops: CDR1 SGHAT, CDR2 FQNNGV. This CDR3 spans 18 amino acids. The CDR3 bases are TGTGCCAGCAGTCGCTCTCCTAGACTAGCGGGGGGCCAAGAGACCCAGTACTTC. It is translated as CASSRSPRLAGGQETQYF.

This sequence joins TRBV12-3 or TRBV12-4 and TRBJ1-1, with D possibly matching TRBD1 (6 bases). The CDR3 runs to 14 residues. V dropped 7 bases and J dropped 1 base, with 13 bases sitting between them. The CDR3 DNA follows: TGTGCCAGCACCCCGATGGACAGGAACACTGAAGCTTTCTTT. Residues: CASTPMDRNTEAFF.